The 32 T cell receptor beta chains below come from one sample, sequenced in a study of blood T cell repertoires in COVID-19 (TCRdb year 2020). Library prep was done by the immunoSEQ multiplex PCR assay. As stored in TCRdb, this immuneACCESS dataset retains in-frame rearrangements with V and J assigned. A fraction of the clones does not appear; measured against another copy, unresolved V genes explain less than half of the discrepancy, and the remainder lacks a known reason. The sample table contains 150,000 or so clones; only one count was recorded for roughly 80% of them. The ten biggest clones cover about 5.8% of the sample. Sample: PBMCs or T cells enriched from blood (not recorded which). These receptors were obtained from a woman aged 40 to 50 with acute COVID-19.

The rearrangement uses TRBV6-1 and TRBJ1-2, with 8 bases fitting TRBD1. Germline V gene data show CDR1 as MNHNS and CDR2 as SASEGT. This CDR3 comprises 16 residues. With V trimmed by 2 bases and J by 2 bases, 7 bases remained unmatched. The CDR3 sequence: CASSETGTGPNYGYTF. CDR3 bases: TGTGCCAGCAGTGAAACCGGGACAGGCCCCAACTATGGCTACACCTTC.

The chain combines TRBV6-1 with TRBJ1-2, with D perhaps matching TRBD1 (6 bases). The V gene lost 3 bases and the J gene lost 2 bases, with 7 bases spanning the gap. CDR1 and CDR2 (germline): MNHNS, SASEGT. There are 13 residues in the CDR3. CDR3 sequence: CASSEQGNYGYTF. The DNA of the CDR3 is TGTGCCAGCAGTGAGCAGGGGAACTATGGCTACACCTTC.

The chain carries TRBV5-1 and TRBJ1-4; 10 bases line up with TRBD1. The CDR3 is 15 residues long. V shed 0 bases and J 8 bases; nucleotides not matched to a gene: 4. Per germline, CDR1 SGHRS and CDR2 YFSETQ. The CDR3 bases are TGCGCCAGCAGCTTGGCGGGACAGGGGACCGAAAAACTGTTTTTT. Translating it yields CASSLAGQGTEKLFF.

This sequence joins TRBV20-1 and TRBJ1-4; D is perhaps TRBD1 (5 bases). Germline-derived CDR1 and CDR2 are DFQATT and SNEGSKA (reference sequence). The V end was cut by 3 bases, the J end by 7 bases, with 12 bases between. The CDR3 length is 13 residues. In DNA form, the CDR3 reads TGCAGTGCTAGTCCAGGGCGGGGTGAAAAACTGTTTTTT. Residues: CSASPGRGEKLFF.

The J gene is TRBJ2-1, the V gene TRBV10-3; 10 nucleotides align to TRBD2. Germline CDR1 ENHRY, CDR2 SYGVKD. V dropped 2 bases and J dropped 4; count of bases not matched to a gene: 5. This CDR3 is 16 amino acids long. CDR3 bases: TGTGCCATCAGTGAGCAACTAGCGGGGACGTACAATGAGCAGTTCTTC. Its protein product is CAISEQLAGTYNEQFF.

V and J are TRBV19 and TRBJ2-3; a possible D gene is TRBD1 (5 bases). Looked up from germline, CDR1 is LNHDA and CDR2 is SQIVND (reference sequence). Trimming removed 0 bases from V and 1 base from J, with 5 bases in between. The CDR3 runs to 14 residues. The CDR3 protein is CASSIEQGTDTQYF. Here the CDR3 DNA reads TGTGCCAGTAGTATAGAACAGGGCACAGATACGCAGTATTTT.

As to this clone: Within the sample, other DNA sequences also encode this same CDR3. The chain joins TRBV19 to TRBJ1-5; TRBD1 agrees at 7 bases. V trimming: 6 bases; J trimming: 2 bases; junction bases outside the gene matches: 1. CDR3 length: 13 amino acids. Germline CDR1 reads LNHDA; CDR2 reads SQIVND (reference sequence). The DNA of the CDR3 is TGTGCCAGTAGAGGACAGGGCAATCAGCCCCAGCATTTT. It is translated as CASRGQGNQPQHF.

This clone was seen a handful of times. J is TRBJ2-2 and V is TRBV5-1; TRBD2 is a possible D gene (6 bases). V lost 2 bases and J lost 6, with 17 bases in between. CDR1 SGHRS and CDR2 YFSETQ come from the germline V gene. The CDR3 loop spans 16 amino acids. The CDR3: CASSFRMAGGAGELFF. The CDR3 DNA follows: TGCGCCAGCAGCTTTAGGATGGCAGGAGGGGCCGGGGAGCTGTTTTTT.

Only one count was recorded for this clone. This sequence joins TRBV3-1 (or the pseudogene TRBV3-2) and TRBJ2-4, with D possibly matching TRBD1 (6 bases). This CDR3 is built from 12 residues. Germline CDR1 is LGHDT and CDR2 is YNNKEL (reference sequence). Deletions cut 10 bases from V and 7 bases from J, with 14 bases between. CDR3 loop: CATSGAGNIQYF. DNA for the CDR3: TGTGCCACCTCAGGGGCTGGGAACATTCAGTACTTC.

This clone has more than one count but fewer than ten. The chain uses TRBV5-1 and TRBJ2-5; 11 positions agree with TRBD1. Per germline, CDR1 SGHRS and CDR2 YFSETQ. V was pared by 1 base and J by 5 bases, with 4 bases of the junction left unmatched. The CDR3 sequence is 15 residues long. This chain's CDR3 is CASSLLGTGGETQYF. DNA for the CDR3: TGCGCCAGCAGCTTGTTGGGGACAGGGGGGGAGACCCAGTACTTC.

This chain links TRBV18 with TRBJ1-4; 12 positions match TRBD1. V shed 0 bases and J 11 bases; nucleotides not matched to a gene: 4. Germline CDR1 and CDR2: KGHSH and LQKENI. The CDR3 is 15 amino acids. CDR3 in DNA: TGTGCCAGCTCACCACCCGGGACAGGGGGCGAGAAACTGTTTTTT. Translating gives CASSPPGTGGEKLFF.

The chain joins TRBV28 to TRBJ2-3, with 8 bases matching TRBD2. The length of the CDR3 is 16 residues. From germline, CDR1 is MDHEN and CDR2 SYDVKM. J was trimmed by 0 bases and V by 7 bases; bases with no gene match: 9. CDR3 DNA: TGTGCCAGCATTCCCACAGCGGGAGTAAGCACAGATACGCAGTATTTT. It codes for CASIPTAGVSTDTQYF.

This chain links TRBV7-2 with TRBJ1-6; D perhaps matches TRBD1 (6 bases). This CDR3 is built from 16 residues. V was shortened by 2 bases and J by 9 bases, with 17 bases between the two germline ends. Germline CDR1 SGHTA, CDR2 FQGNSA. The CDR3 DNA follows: TGTGCCAGCAGCTTAAGACAGGTCAGAGGGGGTTCACCCCTCCACTTT. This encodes CASSLRQVRGGSPLHF.

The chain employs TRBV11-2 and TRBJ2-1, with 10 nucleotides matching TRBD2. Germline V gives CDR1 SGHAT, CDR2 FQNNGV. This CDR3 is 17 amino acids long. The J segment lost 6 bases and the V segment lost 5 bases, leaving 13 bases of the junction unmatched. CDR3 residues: CASSLAPGLARINEQFF. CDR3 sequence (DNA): TGTGCCAGCAGCCTGGCACCGGGACTAGCGAGAATCAATGAGCAGTTCTTC.

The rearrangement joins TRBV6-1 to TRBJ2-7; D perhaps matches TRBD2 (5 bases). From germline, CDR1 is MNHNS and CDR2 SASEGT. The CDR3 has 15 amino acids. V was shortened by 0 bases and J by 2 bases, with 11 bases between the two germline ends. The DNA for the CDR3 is TGTGCCAGCAGTGAAGCGGAGGCTAGTGCCTACGAGCAGTACGTC. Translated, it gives CASSEAEASAYEQYV.

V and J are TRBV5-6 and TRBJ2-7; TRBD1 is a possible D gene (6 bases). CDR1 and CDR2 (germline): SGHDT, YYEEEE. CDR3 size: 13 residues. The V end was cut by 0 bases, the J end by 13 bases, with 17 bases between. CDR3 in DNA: TGTGCCAGCAGCTTGGGGCAGGGGCCCCGCGGATACGTC. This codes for CASSLGQGPRGYV.

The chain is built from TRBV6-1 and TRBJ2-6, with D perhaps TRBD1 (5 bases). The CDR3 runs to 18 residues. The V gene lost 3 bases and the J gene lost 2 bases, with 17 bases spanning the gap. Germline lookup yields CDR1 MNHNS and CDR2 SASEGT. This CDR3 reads CASSEGLQGRPGANVLTF. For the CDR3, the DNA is TGTGCCAGCAGTGAGGGGTTGCAGGGAAGACCTGGGGCCAACGTCCTGACTTTC.

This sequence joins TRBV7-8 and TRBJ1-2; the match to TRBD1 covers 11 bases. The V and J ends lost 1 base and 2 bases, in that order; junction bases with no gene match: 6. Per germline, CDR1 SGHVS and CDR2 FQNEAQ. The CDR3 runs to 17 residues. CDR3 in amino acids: CASSLGTGGAPNYGYTF. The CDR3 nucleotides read TGTGCCAGCAGCTTAGGGACAGGGGGCGCGCCCAACTATGGCTACACCTTC.

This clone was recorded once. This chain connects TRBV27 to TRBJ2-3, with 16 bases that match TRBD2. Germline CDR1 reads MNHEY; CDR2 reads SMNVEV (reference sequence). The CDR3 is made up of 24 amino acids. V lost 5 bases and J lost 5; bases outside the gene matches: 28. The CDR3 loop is CASSNIPLAPSTGLAGGDLDTQYF. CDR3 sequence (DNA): TGTGCCAGCAGTAACATCCCCCTAGCCCCATCAACGGGACTAGCGGGAGGGGACCTAGATACGCAGTATTTT.

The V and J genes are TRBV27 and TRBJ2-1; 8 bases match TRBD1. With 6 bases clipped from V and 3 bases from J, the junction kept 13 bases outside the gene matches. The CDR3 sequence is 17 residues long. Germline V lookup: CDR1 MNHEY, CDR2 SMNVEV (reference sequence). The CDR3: CASSRFLQGDSYNEQFF. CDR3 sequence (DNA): TGTGCCAGCAGCCGTTTTTTACAGGGGGACAGCTACAATGAGCAGTTCTTC.

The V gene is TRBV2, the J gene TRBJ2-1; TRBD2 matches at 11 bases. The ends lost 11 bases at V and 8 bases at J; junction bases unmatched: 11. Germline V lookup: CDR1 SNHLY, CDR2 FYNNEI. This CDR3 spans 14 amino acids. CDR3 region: CAGQVAGGPYEQFF. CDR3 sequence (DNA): TGTGCCGGGCAAGTAGCGGGAGGGCCATATGAGCAGTTCTTC.

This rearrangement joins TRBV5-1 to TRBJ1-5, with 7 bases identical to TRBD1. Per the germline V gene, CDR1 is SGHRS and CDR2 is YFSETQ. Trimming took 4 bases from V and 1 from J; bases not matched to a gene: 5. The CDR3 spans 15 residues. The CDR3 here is CASSPGRGSNQPQHF. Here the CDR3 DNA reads TGCGCCAGCAGCCCGGGCAGGGGGAGCAATCAGCCCCAGCATTTT.

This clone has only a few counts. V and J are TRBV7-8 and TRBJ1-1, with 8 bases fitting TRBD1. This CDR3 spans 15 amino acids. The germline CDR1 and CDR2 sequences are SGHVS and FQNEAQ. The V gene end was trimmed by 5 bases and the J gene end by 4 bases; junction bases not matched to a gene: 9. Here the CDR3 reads CASSGLQGGSTEAFF. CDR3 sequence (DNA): TGTGCCAGCAGCGGCCTACAGGGGGGGAGCACTGAAGCTTTCTTT.

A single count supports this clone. In nucleotides, the CDR3 is TGTGCCTGGAGTGGTTGGAGTAGCGGGGCCTACAATGAGCAGTTCTTC. Its translation: CAWSGWSSGAYNEQFF. The chain is built from TRBV30 and TRBJ2-1; TRBD2 matches at 8 bases. The germline V gene has CDR1 GTSNPN and CDR2 SVGIG (reference sequence). The length of the CDR3 is 16 residues. Germline trimming cut 1 base from V and 2 bases from J; bases unmatched to any gene: 7. The full variable domain, completed using reference TRBV30 and TRBJ2-1, is SQTIHQWPATLVQPVGSPLSLECTVEGTSNPNLYWYRQAAGRGLQLLFYSVGIGQISSEVPQNLSASRPQDRQFILSSKKLLLSDSGFYLCAWSGWSSGAYNEQFFGPGTRLTVL.

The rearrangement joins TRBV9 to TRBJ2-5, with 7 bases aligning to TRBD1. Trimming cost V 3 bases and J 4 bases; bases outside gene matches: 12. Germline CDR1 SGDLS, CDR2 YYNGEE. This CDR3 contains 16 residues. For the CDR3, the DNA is TGTGCCAGCAGCGCCAAGGGACAGCCGGAGAGAGAGACCCAGTACTTC. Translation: CASSAKGQPERETQYF.

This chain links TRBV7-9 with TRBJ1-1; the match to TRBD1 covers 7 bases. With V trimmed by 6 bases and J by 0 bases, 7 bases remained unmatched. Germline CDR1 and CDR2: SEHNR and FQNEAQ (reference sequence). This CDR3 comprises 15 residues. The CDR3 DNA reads TGTGCCAGCAGGCCGGGACAGTTAATGAACACTGAAGCTTTCTTT. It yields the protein CASRPGQLMNTEAFF.

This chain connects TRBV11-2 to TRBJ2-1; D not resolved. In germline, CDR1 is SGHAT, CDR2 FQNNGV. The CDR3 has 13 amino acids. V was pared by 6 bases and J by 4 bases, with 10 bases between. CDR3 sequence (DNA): TGTGCCAGCAGAGAACTTCGGTACAATGAGCAGTTCTTC. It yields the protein CASRELRYNEQFF.

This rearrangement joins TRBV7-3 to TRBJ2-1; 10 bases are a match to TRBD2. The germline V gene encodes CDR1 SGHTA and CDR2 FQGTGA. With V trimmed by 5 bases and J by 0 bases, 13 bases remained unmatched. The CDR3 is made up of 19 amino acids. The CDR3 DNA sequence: TGTGCCAGCAGCCGAAATCGGGAGGCTAGCGGGGGCTCCTACAATGAGCAGTTCTTC. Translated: CASSRNREASGGSYNEQFF.

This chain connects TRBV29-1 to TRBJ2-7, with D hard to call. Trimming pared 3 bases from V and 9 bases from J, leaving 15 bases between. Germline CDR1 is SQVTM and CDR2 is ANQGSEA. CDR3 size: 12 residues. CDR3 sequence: CSVDLPSVWQYV. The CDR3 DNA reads TGCAGCGTTGATCTTCCCTCGGTGTGGCAGTACGTC.

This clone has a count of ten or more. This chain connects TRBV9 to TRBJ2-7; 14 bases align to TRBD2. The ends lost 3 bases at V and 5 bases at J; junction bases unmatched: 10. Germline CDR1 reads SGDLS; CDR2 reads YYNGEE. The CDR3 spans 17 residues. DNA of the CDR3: TGTGCCAGCAGCGAGAGACCGGGACTAGCGGGAGTGGACGAGCAGTACTTC. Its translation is CASSERPGLAGVDEQYF.

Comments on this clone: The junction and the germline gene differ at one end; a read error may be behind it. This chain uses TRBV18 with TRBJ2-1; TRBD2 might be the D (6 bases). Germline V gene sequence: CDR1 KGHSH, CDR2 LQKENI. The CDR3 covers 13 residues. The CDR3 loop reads CASSPATRDSLIF. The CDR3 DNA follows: TGTGCCAGCTCACCCGCAACTAGGGACTCACTAATCTTC.

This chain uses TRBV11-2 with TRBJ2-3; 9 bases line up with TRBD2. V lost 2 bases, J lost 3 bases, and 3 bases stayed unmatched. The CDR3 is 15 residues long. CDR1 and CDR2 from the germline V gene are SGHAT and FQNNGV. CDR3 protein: CASSLTAGGTDTQYF. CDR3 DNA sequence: TGTGCCAGCAGCTTAACAGCGGGAGGAACAGATACGCAGTATTTT.